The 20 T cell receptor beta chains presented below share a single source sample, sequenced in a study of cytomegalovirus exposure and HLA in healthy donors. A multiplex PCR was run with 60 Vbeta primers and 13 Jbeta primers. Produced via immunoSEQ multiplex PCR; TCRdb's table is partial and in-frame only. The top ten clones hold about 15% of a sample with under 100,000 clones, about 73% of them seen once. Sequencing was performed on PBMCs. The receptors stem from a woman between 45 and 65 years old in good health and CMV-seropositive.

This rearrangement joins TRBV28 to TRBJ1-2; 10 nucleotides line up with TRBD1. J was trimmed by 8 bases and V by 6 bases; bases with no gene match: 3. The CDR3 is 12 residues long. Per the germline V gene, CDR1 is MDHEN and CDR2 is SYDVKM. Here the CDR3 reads CASRTGGDGYTF. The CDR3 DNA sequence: TGTGCCAGCAGGACAGGGGGCGACGGCTACACCTTC.

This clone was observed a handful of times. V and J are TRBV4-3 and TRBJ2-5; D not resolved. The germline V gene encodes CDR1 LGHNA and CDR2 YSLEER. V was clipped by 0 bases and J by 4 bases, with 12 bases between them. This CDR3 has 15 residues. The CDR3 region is CASSQDPRAGETQYF. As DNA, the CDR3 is TGCGCCAGCAGCCAAGATCCCAGAGCAGGAGAGACCCAGTACTTC.

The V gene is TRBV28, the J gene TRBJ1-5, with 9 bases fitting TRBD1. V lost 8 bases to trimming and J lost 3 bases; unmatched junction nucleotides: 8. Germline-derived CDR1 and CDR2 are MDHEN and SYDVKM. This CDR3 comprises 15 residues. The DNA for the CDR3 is TGTGCCAGCGACCGTCGGGACAGGGTCAATCAGCCCCAGCATTTT. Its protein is CASDRRDRVNQPQHF.

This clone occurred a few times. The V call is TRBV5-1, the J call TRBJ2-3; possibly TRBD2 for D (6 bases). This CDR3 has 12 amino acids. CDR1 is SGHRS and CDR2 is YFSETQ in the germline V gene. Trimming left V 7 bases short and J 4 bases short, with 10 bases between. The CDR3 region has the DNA TGCGCCAGCGCGGGATCGGCAGATACGCAGTATTTT. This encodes CASAGSADTQYF. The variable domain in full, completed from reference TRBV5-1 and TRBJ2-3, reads KAGVTQTPRYLIKTRGQQVTLSCSPISGHRSVSWYQQTPGQGLQFLFEYFSETQRNKGNFPGRFSGRQFSNSRSEMNVSTLELGDSALYLCASAGSADTQYFGPGTRLTVL.

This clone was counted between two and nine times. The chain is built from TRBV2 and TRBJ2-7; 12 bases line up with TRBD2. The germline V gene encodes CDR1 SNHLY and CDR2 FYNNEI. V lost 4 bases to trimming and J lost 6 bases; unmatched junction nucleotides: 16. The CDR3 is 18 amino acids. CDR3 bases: TGTGCCAGCAGTGCCGGGACAGGCCGACTAGCGGGAGTGGGCGAGCAGTACTTC. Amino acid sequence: CASSAGTGRLAGVGEQYF.

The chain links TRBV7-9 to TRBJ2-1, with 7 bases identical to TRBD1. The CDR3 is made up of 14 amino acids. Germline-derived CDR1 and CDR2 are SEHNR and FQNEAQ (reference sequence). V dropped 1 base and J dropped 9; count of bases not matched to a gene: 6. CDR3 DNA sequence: TGTGCCAGCAGCTTAGAGGGGGCCCGGGGTGAGCAGTTCTTC. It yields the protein CASSLEGARGEQFF.

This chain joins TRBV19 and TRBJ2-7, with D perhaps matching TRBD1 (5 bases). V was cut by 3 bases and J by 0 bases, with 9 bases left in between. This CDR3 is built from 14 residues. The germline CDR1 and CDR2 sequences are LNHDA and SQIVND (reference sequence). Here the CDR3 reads CASSIRASSYEQYF. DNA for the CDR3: TGTGCCAGTAGTATCAGGGCCAGCTCCTACGAGCAGTACTTC.

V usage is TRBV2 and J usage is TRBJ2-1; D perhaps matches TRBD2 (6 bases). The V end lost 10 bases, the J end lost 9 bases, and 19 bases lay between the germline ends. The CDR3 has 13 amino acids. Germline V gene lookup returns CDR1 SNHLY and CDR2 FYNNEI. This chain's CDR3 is CATNGGYGGEQFF. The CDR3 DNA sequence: TGTGCCACCAACGGGGGTTATGGAGGTGAGCAGTTCTTC.

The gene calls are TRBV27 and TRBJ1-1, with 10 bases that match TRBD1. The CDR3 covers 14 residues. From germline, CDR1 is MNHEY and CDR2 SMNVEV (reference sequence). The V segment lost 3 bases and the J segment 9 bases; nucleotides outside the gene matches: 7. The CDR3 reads CASSLTGGVRKAFF. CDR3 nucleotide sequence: TGTGCCAGCAGTTTGACAGGGGGCGTGAGAAAAGCTTTCTTT.

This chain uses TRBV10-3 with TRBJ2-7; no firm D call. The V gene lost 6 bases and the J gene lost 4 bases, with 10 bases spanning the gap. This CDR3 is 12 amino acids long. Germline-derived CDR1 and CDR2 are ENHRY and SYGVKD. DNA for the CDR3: TGTGCCATCAGAGGAGCACCTTACGAGCAGTACTTC. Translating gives CAIRGAPYEQYF.

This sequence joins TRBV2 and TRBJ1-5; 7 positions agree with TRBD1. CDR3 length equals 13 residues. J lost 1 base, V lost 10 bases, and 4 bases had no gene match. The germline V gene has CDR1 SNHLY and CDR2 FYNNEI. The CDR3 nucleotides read TGTGCCACACAGGGGAGCAGCAATCAGCCCCAGCATTTT. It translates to CATQGSSNQPQHF.

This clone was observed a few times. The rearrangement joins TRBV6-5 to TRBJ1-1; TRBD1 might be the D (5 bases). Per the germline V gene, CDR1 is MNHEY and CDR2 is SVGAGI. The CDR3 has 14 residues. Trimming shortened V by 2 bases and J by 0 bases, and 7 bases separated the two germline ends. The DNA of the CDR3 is TGTGCCAGCAGTTACGACAGCTTGAACACTGAAGCTTTCTTT. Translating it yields CASSYDSLNTEAFF.

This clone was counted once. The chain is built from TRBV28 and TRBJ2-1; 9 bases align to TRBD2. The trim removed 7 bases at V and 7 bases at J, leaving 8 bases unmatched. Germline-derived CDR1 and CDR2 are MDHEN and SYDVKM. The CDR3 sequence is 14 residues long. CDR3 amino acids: CASMVAGDVNEQFF. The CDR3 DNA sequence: TGTGCCAGCATGGTAGCGGGAGATGTGAATGAGCAGTTCTTC.

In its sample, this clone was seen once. CDR3 sequence reads: CASSLSSGKGSYEQYF. CDR3 DNA sequence: TGTGCCAGCAGTTTATCGTCAGGGAAGGGATCCTACGAGCAGTACTTC. The rearrangement uses TRBV28 and TRBJ2-5, with a weak D call TRBD1 (5 bases). The DNA end lines up better with TRBJ2-7; the J call may be wrong. CDR1 and CDR2 from the germline V gene are MDHEN and SYDVKM. The CDR3 covers 16 residues.

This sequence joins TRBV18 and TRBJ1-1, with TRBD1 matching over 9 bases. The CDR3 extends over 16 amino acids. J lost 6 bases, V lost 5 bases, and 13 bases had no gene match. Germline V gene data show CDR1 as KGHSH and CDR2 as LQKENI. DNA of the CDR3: TGTGCCAGCTCAACAACAGGGGGCTCGAGGATCCCTGAAGCTTTCTTT. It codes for CASSTTGGSRIPEAFF.

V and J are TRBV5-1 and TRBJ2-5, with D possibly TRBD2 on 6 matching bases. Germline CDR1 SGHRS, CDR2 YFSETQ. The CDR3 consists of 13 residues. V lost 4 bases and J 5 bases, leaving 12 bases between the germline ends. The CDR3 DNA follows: TGCGCCAGCAGCCCTAGCGCGGGGGAGACCCAGTACTTC. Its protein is CASSPSAGETQYF.

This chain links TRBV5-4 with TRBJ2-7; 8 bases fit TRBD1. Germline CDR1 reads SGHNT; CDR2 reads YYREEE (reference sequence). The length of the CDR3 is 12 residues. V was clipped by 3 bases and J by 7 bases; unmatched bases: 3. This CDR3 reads CASSYRTGEQYF. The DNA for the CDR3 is TGTGCCAGCAGCTATCGGACAGGGGAGCAGTACTTC.

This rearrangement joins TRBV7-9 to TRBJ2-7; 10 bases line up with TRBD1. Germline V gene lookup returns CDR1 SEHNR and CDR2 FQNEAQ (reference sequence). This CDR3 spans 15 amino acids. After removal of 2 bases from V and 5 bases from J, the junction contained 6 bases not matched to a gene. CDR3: CASSLPGTGVNEQYF. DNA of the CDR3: TGTGCCAGCAGCTTACCCGGGACAGGGGTTAACGAGCAGTACTTC.

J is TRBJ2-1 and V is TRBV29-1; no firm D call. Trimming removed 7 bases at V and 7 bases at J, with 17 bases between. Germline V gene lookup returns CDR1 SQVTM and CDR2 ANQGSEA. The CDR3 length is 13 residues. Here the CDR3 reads CSAEILNGNEQFF. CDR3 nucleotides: TGCAGCGCCGAGATTTTAAATGGTAATGAGCAGTTCTTC.

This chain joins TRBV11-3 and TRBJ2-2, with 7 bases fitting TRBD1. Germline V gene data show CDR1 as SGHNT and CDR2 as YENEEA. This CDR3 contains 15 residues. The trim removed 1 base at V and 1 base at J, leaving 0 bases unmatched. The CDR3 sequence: CASSLGQGNTGELFF. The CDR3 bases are TGTGCCAGCAGCTTAGGACAGGGGAACACCGGGGAGCTGTTTTTT.